These 32 T cell receptor beta chains came from one sample sequenced in a study of cytomegalovirus exposure and HLA in healthy donors. Measured with immunoSEQ multiplex PCR; TCRdb has only the in-frame clones, and not every one. The sample lists some 74,000 clones; more than 85% were seen once. Source material: PBMCs. The receptors stem from a woman aged 30 to 39 in good health and CMV-seronegative.

This chain uses TRBV27 with TRBJ2-1; TRBD1 matches 10 bases. After removal of 5 bases from V and 7 bases from J, the junction contained 2 bases not matched to a gene. Germline CDR1 and CDR2: MNHEY and SMNVEV (reference sequence). The CDR3 has 13 amino acids. CDR3 bases: TGTGCCAGCAGTCGACAGGGGGCAAATGAGCAGTTCTTC. It is translated as CASSRQGANEQFF.

This clone was picked up one time. The V call is TRBV6-5, the J call TRBJ1-6; 9 nucleotides match TRBD1. V lost 0 bases to trimming and J lost 7 bases; unmatched junction nucleotides: 1. The CDR3 runs to 15 residues. Germline V gene sequence: CDR1 MNHEY, CDR2 SVGAGI. The DNA for the CDR3 is TGTGCCAGCAGTTACTCCGGGACAGGGAATTCACCCCTCCACTTT. It yields the protein CASSYSGTGNSPLHF.

The V call is TRBV29-1, the J call TRBJ2-1, with 9 bases identical to TRBD2. Germline values: CDR1 SQVTM, CDR2 ANQGSEA. The CDR3 runs to 14 residues. Trimming removed 1 base from V and 4 bases from J; junction bases left unmatched: 2. Here the CDR3 reads CSVEVLAGYNEQFF. The CDR3 nucleotides read TGCAGCGTTGAAGTGCTAGCGGGGTACAATGAGCAGTTCTTC.

The chain combines TRBV27 with TRBJ1-5; 7 bases align to TRBD1. The CDR3 contains 13 residues. Trimming at V came to 6 bases and at J to 6 bases, leaving 5 bases not matched to a gene. Germline V CDR1 and CDR2: MNHEY, SMNVEV (reference sequence). This CDR3 reads CASSAGGRQPQHF. The CDR3 DNA reads TGTGCCAGCAGCGCAGGGGGACGTCAGCCCCAGCATTTT.

V is TRBV29-1 and J is TRBJ2-4; 11 bases line up with TRBD2. This CDR3 region has 17 residues. The germline V gene has CDR1 SQVTM and CDR2 ANQGSEA. The V segment lost 3 bases and the J segment 3 bases; nucleotides outside the gene matches: 10. CDR3 protein: CSVDRLAGGIDKNIQYF. Written as DNA, the CDR3 is TGCAGCGTTGACAGGCTAGCGGGGGGTATCGACAAAAACATTCAGTACTTC.

The chain is built from TRBV5-6 and TRBJ2-3; D might be TRBD2 (5 bases). Per germline, CDR1 SGHDT and CDR2 YYEEEE. This CDR3 has 16 residues. The V gene lost 0 bases and the J gene lost 1 base, with 12 bases spanning the gap. The CDR3 DNA reads TGTGCCAGCAGCTTGGGAAACTCCGGGGGCACAGATACGCAGTATTTT. Amino acids: CASSLGNSGGTDTQYF.

The rearrangement links TRBV6-1 to TRBJ2-3; D may be TRBD2 (5 bases). The CDR3 runs to 17 residues. Germline values: CDR1 MNHNS, CDR2 SASEGT. The germline V and J ends were trimmed by 2 bases and 0 bases, with 15 bases remaining between them. CDR3 loop: CASSETVAITSTDTQYF. The CDR3 nucleotides read TGTGCCAGCAGTGAAACGGTAGCGATTACTAGCACAGATACGCAGTATTTT.

The chain couples TRBV5-6 to TRBJ2-7, with D uncertain. The germline V and J ends were trimmed by 0 bases and 0 bases, with 4 bases remaining between them. Germline CDR1 and CDR2: SGHDT and YYEEEE. The CDR3 contains 13 residues. CDR3 coding DNA: TGTGCCAGCAGCTTGGACATCTCCTACGAGCAGTACTTC. As protein: CASSLDISYEQYF.

This chain joins TRBV5-1 and TRBJ2-5; D is undetermined. Per the germline V gene, CDR1 is SGHRS and CDR2 is YFSETQ. V gave up 4 bases and J gave up 9 bases, with 16 bases separating them. The CDR3 covers 13 residues. The CDR3 protein is CASSLDLKLAQYF. As DNA, the CDR3 is TGCGCCAGCAGCCTAGATTTAAAGTTAGCCCAGTACTTC.

The rearrangement links TRBV7-2 to TRBJ2-5, with 8 bases lining up with TRBD1. With V trimmed by 1 base and J by 4 bases, 8 bases remained unmatched. Germline assignment: CDR1 SGHTA and CDR2 FQGNSA. The CDR3 sequence is 16 residues long. The CDR3 reads CASSLGRQGMVETQYF. CDR3 sequence (DNA): TGTGCCAGCAGCTTAGGTCGACAGGGGATGGTAGAGACCCAGTACTTC. Supplemented by reference TRBV7-2 and TRBJ2-5, the full variable domain reads GAGVSQSPSNKVTEKGKDVELRCDPISGHTALYWYRQSLGQGLEFLIYFQGNSAPDKSGLPSDRFSAERTGGSVSTLTIQRTQQEDSAVYLCASSLGRQGMVETQYFGPGTRLLVL.

The chain recombines TRBV19 with TRBJ1-1; D might be TRBD1 (5 bases). The germline CDR1 and CDR2 sequences are LNHDA and SQIVND (reference sequence). V dropped 5 bases and J dropped 9 bases, with 16 bases sitting between them. The CDR3 totals 13 residues. In DNA, the CDR3 is TGTGCCAGTAGTGTAAATCAGGGAAGCAAAGCTTTCTTT. It is translated as CASSVNQGSKAFF.

In this sample, this clone turned up once. The V call is TRBV20-1, the J call TRBJ1-1; no reliable D call. V was trimmed by 2 bases and J by 5 bases, leaving 6 bases between them. Per the germline V gene, CDR1 is DFQATT and CDR2 is SNEGSKA (reference sequence). There are 11 residues in the CDR3. This chain's CDR3 is CSARQRTEAFF. For the CDR3, the DNA is TGCAGTGCTAGACAGCGGACTGAAGCTTTCTTT.

V usage is TRBV5-6 and J usage is TRBJ2-5, with D possibly TRBD1 on 6 matching bases. Germline V gene lookup returns CDR1 SGHDT and CDR2 YYEEEE. This CDR3 spans 14 amino acids. With 2 bases removed from V and 7 bases from J, the gap between germline ends came to 15 bases. CDR3 in DNA: TGTGCCAGCAGCTTCGTGGGGGCCGATGTGACCCAGTACTTC. It encodes CASSFVGADVTQYF.

The V gene is TRBV9, the J gene TRBJ2-5, with TRBD1 identical over 9 bases. V dropped 2 bases and J dropped 5; count of bases not matched to a gene: 13. CDR1 and CDR2 from the germline V gene are SGDLS and YYNGEE. CDR3 size: 17 residues. The CDR3 region is CASSVGQGILVRETQYF. The CDR3 nucleotides are TGTGCCAGCAGCGTCGGACAGGGGATTTTGGTGAGGGAGACCCAGTACTTC. Drawing the rest from reference TRBV9 and TRBJ2-5, the complete variable domain is DSGVTQTPKHLITATGQRVTLRCSPRSGDLSVYWYQQSLDQGLQFLIQYYNGEERAKGNILERFSAQQFPDLHSELNLSSLELGDSALYFCASSVGQGILVRETQYFGPGTRLLVL.

The chain recombines TRBV11-2 with TRBJ2-5, with a tentative D call TRBD2 (5 bases). The CDR3 contains 18 residues. V shed 2 bases and J shed 1 base, with 20 bases lying between them. Germline CDR1 SGHAT, CDR2 FQNNGV. The chain's CDR3 is CASSLFLPLARPQETQYF. As DNA, the CDR3 is TGTGCCAGCAGCTTATTCCTCCCCCTAGCTAGACCCCAAGAGACCCAGTACTTC.

The chain combines TRBV5-4 with TRBJ2-5; D not certain. CDR1 is SGHNT, CDR2 YYREEE, per germline (reference sequence). Trimming took off 0 bases at V and 4 bases at J, with 4 bases between the two ends. The CDR3 consists of 12 residues. CDR3 sequence (DNA): TGTGCCAGCAGCTTGGCCGGAGAGACCCAGTACTTC. Translation gives CASSLAGETQYF.

V usage is TRBV30 and J usage is TRBJ1-5, with no clear D. CDR3 length: 12 residues. Trimming removed 2 bases from V and 5 bases from J, with 7 bases in between. Per the germline V gene, CDR1 is GTSNPN and CDR2 is SVGIG (reference sequence). The CDR3 sequence: CAWSFSDQPQHF. The CDR3 DNA is TGTGCCTGGAGTTTCAGTGATCAGCCCCAGCATTTT.

V and J are TRBV18 and TRBJ1-3; tentative D call: TRBD1 (5 bases). CDR3 length: 15 amino acids. Trimming shortened V by 2 bases and J by 0 bases, and 8 bases separated the two germline ends. CDR1 and CDR2 from the germline V gene are KGHSH and LQKENI. The DNA for the CDR3 is TGTGCCAGCTCACCAGACAGCTCCTCTGGAAACACCATATATTTT. It encodes CASSPDSSSGNTIYF. The whole variable domain, filled in from reference TRBV18 and TRBJ1-3, reads NAGVMQNPRHLVRRRGQEARLRCSPMKGHSHVYWYRQLPEEGLKFMVYLQKENIIDESGMPKERFSAEFPKEGPSILRIQQVVRGDSAAYFCASSPDSSSGNTIYFGEGSWLTVV.

The V call is TRBV7-6, the J call TRBJ1-3; the D is unclear. V lost 5 bases, J lost 0 bases, and 11 bases lay in between. CDR3 size: 15 residues. Germline V gene lookup returns CDR1 SGHVS and CDR2 FNYEAQ. The CDR3 region has the DNA TGTGCCAGCAGCCCGGTTTTTTCCTCTGGAAACACCATATATTTT. Its translation: CASSPVFSSGNTIYF.

This chain uses TRBV4-2 with TRBJ2-5; 9 bases align to TRBD1. The CDR3 loop spans 15 amino acids. Germline V gene data show CDR1 as LGHNA and CDR2 as YNFKEQ. With V trimmed by 3 bases and J by 7 bases, 9 bases remained unmatched. In DNA form, the CDR3 reads TGTGCCAGCAGCCAGCCGGGACAGGGAAGAGGGACCCAGTACTTC. Translation gives CASSQPGQGRGTQYF.

The V gene is TRBV28, the J gene TRBJ1-1; possible D gene TRBD1, 5 bases. The germline gives CDR1 MDHEN, CDR2 SYDVKM. Trimming shortened V by 2 bases and J by 5 bases, and 15 bases separated the two germline ends. The length of the CDR3 is 15 residues. The CDR3 loop reads CASSLGGTGGTEAFF. DNA of the CDR3: TGTGCCAGCAGTTTAGGAGGGACCGGCGGGACTGAAGCTTTCTTT.

The CDR3 nucleotides are TGTGCCAGCAGCTTTCTTCAGGACGAGCAGTACTTC. Translating it yields CASSFLQDEQYF. The chain couples TRBV7-2 to TRBJ2-7; D not certain. V lost 3 bases, J lost 5 bases, and 8 bases lay in between. Germline V gene sequence: CDR1 SGHTA, CDR2 FQGNSA. The CDR3 consists of 12 residues. Using reference TRBV7-2 and TRBJ2-7 for the parts outside the CDR3, the full variable domain is GAGVSQSPSNKVTEKGKDVELRCDPISGHTALYWYRQSLGQGLEFLIYFQGNSAPDKSGLPSDRFSAERTGGSVSTLTIQRTQQEDSAVYLCASSFLQDEQYFGPGTRLTVT.

CDR3 region: CASSPTGGNTEAFF. CDR3 DNA: TGTGCCAGCAGTCCTACCGGCGGGAACACTGAAGCTTTCTTT. The chain has TRBV4-2 and TRBJ1-1; unclear D gene. V was cut by 6 bases and J by 1 base, with 12 bases left in between. Germline CDR1 LGHNA, CDR2 YNFKEQ. The CDR3 spans 14 residues.

The CDR3 is CAQAPRREGVNTQYF. Written as DNA, the CDR3 is TGTGCCCAGGCCCCTAGGCGGGAGGGCGTCAATACGCAGTATTTT. The chain has TRBV30 and TRBJ2-3; TRBD2 matches at 9 bases. There are 15 residues in the CDR3. Germline assignment: CDR1 GTSNPN and CDR2 SVGIG (reference sequence). J was trimmed by 7 bases and V by 8 bases; bases with no gene match: 16.

V gene TRBV5-1 combines with J gene TRBJ2-1, with TRBD1 matching 9 bases. Losses at the gene ends were 2 bases for V and 2 bases for J; bases not matched to a gene: 2. The CDR3 has 15 residues. Germline assignment: CDR1 SGHRS and CDR2 YFSETQ. The CDR3 bases are TGCGCCAGCAGCTTAGGGACAGGGACCTACAATGAGCAGTTCTTC. Translated, it gives CASSLGTGTYNEQFF.

This clone has only a few counts. The rearrangement uses TRBV6-1 and TRBJ2-7, with 9 nucleotides matching TRBD2. This CDR3 has 16 residues. Trimming cost V 4 bases and J 3 bases; bases outside gene matches: 10. Germline loops: CDR1 MNHNS, CDR2 SASEGT. The CDR3 region has the DNA TGTGCCAGCAGTGGTATTAGGACTAGCGCCCACTACGAGCAGTACTTC. Its protein is CASSGIRTSAHYEQYF.

This clone was found once. The J gene is TRBJ2-7, the V gene TRBV19, with 9 bases aligning to TRBD2. Germline CDR1 reads LNHDA; CDR2 reads SQIVND (reference sequence). Germline trimming cut 6 bases from V and 7 bases from J; bases unmatched to any gene: 10. The CDR3 has 14 amino acids. The CDR3 sequence is CASSYSGRIGEQYF. In DNA form, the CDR3 reads TGTGCCAGTAGCTATAGCGGGAGAATCGGTGAGCAGTACTTC. The variable domain in full, completed from reference TRBV19 and TRBJ2-7, reads DGGITQSPKYLFRKEGQNVTLSCEQNLNHDAMYWYRQDPGQGLRLIYYSQIVNDFQKGDIAEGYSVSREKKESFPLTVTSAQKNPTAFYLCASSYSGRIGEQYFGPGTRLTVT.

This chain connects TRBV5-6 to TRBJ2-7; unclear D gene. This CDR3 is built from 12 residues. V lost 0 bases and J lost 5, with 6 bases in between. Germline CDR1 and CDR2: SGHDT and YYEEEE. CDR3 amino acids: CASSLALNEQYF. The CDR3 DNA sequence: TGTGCCAGCAGCTTGGCCCTAAACGAGCAGTACTTC.

J is TRBJ2-7 and V is TRBV7-9, with 9 bases fitting TRBD2. CDR1 is SEHNR, CDR2 FQNEAQ, per germline (reference sequence). J was trimmed by 2 bases and V by 3 bases; bases with no gene match: 8. The CDR3 is 16 amino acids. CDR3 loop: CASSLAAGGRTYEQYF. The CDR3 coding sequence is TGTGCCAGCAGCTTGGCAGCGGGAGGAAGGACCTACGAGCAGTACTTC.

The DNA of the CDR3 is TGTGCCAGCAGCGTAGGGGGGGAAAATCAGCCCCAGCATTTT. Translation gives CASSVGGENQPQHF. The chain links TRBV9 to TRBJ1-5; TRBD1 might be the D (5 bases). V lost 0 bases and J 4 bases, leaving 8 bases between the germline ends. The germline V gene has CDR1 SGDLS and CDR2 YYNGEE. This CDR3 comprises 14 residues.

This chain joins TRBV19 and TRBJ2-3; the D is unclear. Germline V lookup: CDR1 LNHDA, CDR2 SQIVND (reference sequence). V gave up 6 bases and J gave up 4 bases, with 14 bases separating them. This CDR3 comprises 14 residues. CDR3 coding DNA: TGTGCCAGTAGGGCCCCTGAACGGGCAGATACGCAGTATTTT. It codes for CASRAPERADTQYF.

The rearrangement links TRBV29-1 to TRBJ2-5; D perhaps matches TRBD2 (5 bases). Germline values: CDR1 SQVTM, CDR2 ANQGSEA. The CDR3 spans 14 residues. Trimming took 4 bases from V and 4 from J, leaving 16 bases between them. CDR3 region: CSVVGSRGRETQYF. CDR3 DNA: TGCAGCGTTGTAGGCAGCCGGGGAAGAGAGACCCAGTACTTC.